This T cell receptor beta chain was profiled in a study of blood T cell repertoires in COVID-19. Whole-study context: COVID-19 samples from acute and convalescent phases originated in the United States, Italy and Spain. T cells, B-cell-depleted T cells, or PBMCs provided the cDNA or gDNA that served as material.

In the original processing: Using reference gene primer amplification, nucleated cell counts were estimated. The table came from immunoSEQ multiplex PCR; TCRdb's copy has only in-frame clones and leaves some out. That table supplies the V and J calls and clone size; D and trimming were determined from the DNA. The table lists fewer than 300,000 clones, roughly 86% of them singletons. Note on this clone: It is unclear where the CDR3 begins or ends on the DNA, so no DNA is shown, and the CDR3 is as TCRdb lists it.

Material for sequencing was peripheral blood. This clonotype was obtained from a woman aged 45-65 years with acute or convalescent COVID-19.

CDR3 sequence reads: CASSFFGQGTFF. This chain joins TRBV28 and TRBJ1-1; TRBD1 is the table's D call and was not checked against the DNA. The CDR3 has 12 amino acids, counting both end residues. Germline values: CDR1 MDHEN, CDR2 SYDVKM.